This T cell receptor (beta chain) stems from a study of shared clonotypes between healthy human individuals. Study information: Researchers drew samples from two women and a few men aged 18 to 49.

Assay used: immunoSEQ multiplex PCR; TCRdb lists only in-frame clones, some missing. Counted here are some 2,500,000 clones, 93% occurring once; the ten biggest clones make up more than 0.35%. This clonotype was sampled from a man younger than 30 in good health. Some clones in this sample may be carry-over from other donors' samples. Sequencing input: naive CD4+ T cells from PBMCs. Subset given: CD45RA+ positively selected.

The chain's CDR3 is CASSLGTGGRGNEKLFF. CDR3 nucleotide sequence: TGTGCCAGCAGTTTAGGGACAGGGGGCCGGGGGAATGAAAAACTGTTTTTT. V usage is TRBV28 and J usage is TRBJ1-4; 12 bases align to TRBD1. Germline CDR1 reads MDHEN; CDR2 reads SYDVKM. The CDR3 is made up of 17 amino acids. V lost 2 bases to trimming and J lost 5 bases; unmatched junction nucleotides: 6.